These 28 T cell receptor beta chains came from one sample sequenced in a study of T cells in Graves' hyperthyroidism and ophthalmopathy. Amplified TCR beta CDR3 regions derived from RNA transcripts. The TCR CDR3 first-round RT-PCR relied on the HTBI primer set. TCRdb used MiXCR to reprocess the multiplex PCR reads, holding one entry per CDR3 protein. The sample has hundreds of thousands of distinct CDR3 sequences, about 14% seen once. Sequencing used blood. All receptors come from a middle-aged woman with Graves' ophthalmopathy.

In its sample, this clonotype was seen many times. This chain connects TRBV14 to TRBJ1-2; the D is unclear. Looked up from germline, CDR1 is SGHDN and CDR2 is FVKESK. With 0 bases removed from V and 4 bases from J, the gap between germline ends came to 6 bases. The CDR3 spans 13 residues. The CDR3 spells CASSQDSLYGYTF. As DNA, the CDR3 is TGTGCCAGCAGCCAAGACTCCCTCTATGGCTACACCTTC.

This clonotype was detected ten times or more. V usage is TRBV24-1 and J usage is TRBJ2-2, with TRBD2 identical over 7 bases. Germline V gene lookup returns CDR1 KGHDR and CDR2 SFDVKD. This CDR3 comprises 18 residues. Trimming removed 7 bases from V and 0 bases from J; junction bases left unmatched: 13. CDR3 sequence (DNA): TGTGCCACCAGGGGGGAGGGAGGTGTATCATCGAACACCGGGGAGCTGTTTTTT. This gives the protein CATRGEGGVSSNTGELFF.

CDR3 DNA sequence: TGTGCCAGCTCACCACGGACGAAAGCTAACTATGGCTACACCTTC. Translating gives CASSPRTKANYGYTF. The rearrangement joins TRBV18 to TRBJ1-2; no clear D. Germline CDR1 KGHSH, CDR2 LQKENI. The CDR3 runs to 15 residues. Trimming shortened V by 1 base and J by 0 bases, and 9 bases separated the two germline ends.

Only one count was recorded for this clonotype. This sequence joins TRBV15 and TRBJ2-2, with 8 bases lining up with TRBD2. Per the germline V gene, CDR1 is LNHNV and CDR2 is YYDKDF (reference sequence). The CDR3 length is 16 residues. Trimming removed 1 base from V and 7 bases from J; junction bases left unmatched: 8. The CDR3 DNA reads TGTGCCACCAGCAGAGGGGGGCGGGAGGTTGGCGGGGAGCTGTTTTTT. Translation gives CATSRGGREVGGELFF.

Many counts were recorded for this clonotype. The chain is built from TRBV6-5 and TRBJ2-7, with D uncertain. CDR1 and CDR2 from the germline V gene are MNHEY and SVGAGI. Trimming left V 8 bases short and J 3 bases short, with 11 bases between. The CDR3 runs to 12 residues. The CDR3 protein is CASYNEDYEQYF. The CDR3 DNA reads TGTGCCAGCTACAACGAGGACTACGAGCAGTACTTC.

This clonotype has at least ten counts. The chain employs TRBV28 and TRBJ1-1; possibly TRBD1 for D (6 bases). Trimming removed 6 bases at V and 0 bases at J, with 20 bases between. The CDR3 is 17 amino acids. The germline CDR1 and CDR2 sequences are MDHEN and SYDVKM. This chain's CDR3 is CASRRPWDTEVNTEAFF. As DNA, the CDR3 is TGTGCCAGCAGACGACCCTGGGACACCGAAGTGAACACTGAAGCTTTCTTT.

This clonotype was seen many times. The CDR3 sequence is CACKGLAGPGTQYF. The DNA for the CDR3 is TGTGCCTGCAAGGGACTAGCGGGACCGGGGACCCAGTACTTC. The chain links TRBV6-1 to TRBJ2-5; the match to TRBD2 covers 13 bases. CDR1 is MNHNS, CDR2 SASEGT, per germline. The CDR3 sequence is 14 residues long. Trimming at V came to 11 bases and at J to 7 bases, leaving 10 bases not matched to a gene.

V gene TRBV6-1 combines with J gene TRBJ2-7, with TRBD1 matching over 11 bases. The CDR3 runs to 15 residues. Germline V gene data show CDR1 as MNHNS and CDR2 as SASEGT. Germline trimming cut 6 bases from V and 7 bases from J; bases unmatched to any gene: 11. CDR3 bases: TGTGCCAGCAGGCGCATCGGGACAGGGGGGATTGAGCAGTACTTC. Translated, it gives CASRRIGTGGIEQYF.

This clonotype showed up many times. The rearrangement uses TRBV20-1 and TRBJ2-7; TRBD2 aligns across 10 bases. V dropped 3 bases and J dropped 6; count of bases not matched to a gene: 8. Germline CDR1 reads DFQATT; CDR2 reads SNEGSKA (reference sequence). The CDR3 totals 14 residues. The DNA for the CDR3 is TGCAGTGCTAGGTCTATAGCGGGAGGTGGCGAGCAGTACTTC. Translated: CSARSIAGGGEQYF.

This sequence joins TRBV7-6 and TRBJ2-5; 12 nucleotides match TRBD2. Germline assignment: CDR1 SGHVS and CDR2 FNYEAQ. With V trimmed by 5 bases and J by 4 bases, 11 bases remained unmatched. The CDR3 sequence is 17 residues long. CDR3 region: CASSNLPSGRGRETQYF. In DNA, the CDR3 is TGTGCCAGCAGCAACCTGCCTAGCGGGAGGGGTAGAGAGACCCAGTACTTC.

The chain carries TRBV9 and TRBJ2-7; TRBD1 aligns across 9 bases. The CDR3 totals 15 residues. V gave up 3 bases and J gave up 3 bases; unmatched junction bases: 7. Germline V gene sequence: CDR1 SGDLS, CDR2 YYNGEE. This CDR3 reads CASSAWDRVDYEQYF. The CDR3 DNA reads as TGTGCCAGCAGCGCGTGGGACAGGGTCGACTACGAGCAGTACTTC.

This clonotype has at least ten counts. V gene TRBV11-3 combines with J gene TRBJ1-1, with D tentatively TRBD1 (5 bases). The CDR3 sequence is 13 residues long. Trimming removed 4 bases from V and 6 bases from J, with 12 bases in between. Germline V gene sequence: CDR1 SGHNT, CDR2 YENEEA. The CDR3 DNA is TGTGCCAGCAGCTCAACCTCGACAGCTGAAGCTTTCTTT. Its protein product is CASSSTSTAEAFF.

In its sample, this clonotype was seen many times. This chain links TRBV10-3 with TRBJ2-6; TRBD2 matches at 15 bases. V lost 4 bases, J lost 0 bases, and 4 bases stayed unmatched. The germline gives CDR1 ENHRY, CDR2 SYGVKD. The CDR3 runs to 19 residues. The CDR3 DNA reads as TGTGCCATCAGTGCGGGACTAGCGGGAGGCTTCTCTGGGGCCAACGTCCTGACTTTC. It yields the protein CAISAGLAGGFSGANVLTF.

This clonotype was counted a few times. One junction end disagrees with the germline gene, perhaps due to a read error. The chain carries TRBV7-6 and TRBJ1-1; a weak D match, TRBD1 (5 bases). Germline-derived CDR1 and CDR2 are SGHVS and FNYEAQ. This CDR3 is 14 amino acids long. CDR3 loop: CASSQGAVGTEASF. CDR3 DNA sequence: TGTGCCAGCAGCCAAGGGGCCGTGGGGACTGAAGCTTCCTTT.

This clonotype was seen ten or more times. The chain joins TRBV12-5 to TRBJ1-5; no clear D gene. V lost 7 bases and J 4 bases, leaving 14 bases between the germline ends. This CDR3 contains 14 residues. In germline, CDR1 is LGHNT, CDR2 FRNRAP. CDR3: CASVGEGLNQPQHF. CDR3 nucleotide sequence: TGTGCTAGTGTTGGGGAGGGTCTGAATCAGCCCCAGCATTTT.

This clonotype was detected ten times or more. The V and J genes are TRBV28 and TRBJ1-2; 8 bases are a match to TRBD1. CDR3 size: 15 residues. Germline assignment: CDR1 MDHEN and CDR2 SYDVKM. Trimming took 6 bases from V and 1 from J; bases not matched to a gene: 7. The CDR3 sequence is CASSSGQGDNYGYTF. The CDR3 DNA sequence: TGTGCCAGCAGCTCCGGACAGGGAGATAACTATGGCTACACCTTC.

For the CDR3, the DNA is TGTGCCAGCAGTTTATTTGGCCGGCAGAACACTGAAGCTTTCTTT. It codes for CASSLFGRQNTEAFF. The chain recombines TRBV12-3 or TRBV12-4 with TRBJ1-1; D is unclear. The CDR3 totals 15 residues. The V end was cut by 2 bases, the J end by 1 base, with 11 bases between.

This clonotype has a count of ten or more. J is TRBJ1-1 and V is TRBV7-2; D is possibly TRBD1 (6 bases). From germline, CDR1 is SGHTA and CDR2 FQGNSA. V lost 5 bases, J lost 10 bases, and 11 bases lay in between. The CDR3 spans 11 residues. The CDR3 sequence is CASSGGLAAFF. CDR3 DNA: TGTGCCAGCAGCGGGGGGCTCGCAGCTTTCTTT.

This clonotype was seen only a few times. The V call is TRBV4-1, the J call TRBJ2-2; D unclear. The V end was cut by 1 base, the J end by 6 bases, with 9 bases between. Germline V gene lookup returns CDR1 MGHRA and CDR2 YSYEKL. The length of the CDR3 is 14 residues. As DNA, the CDR3 is TGCGCCAGCAGCCAAGGAAAGGGTGCCGGGGAGCTGTTTTTT. As protein: CASSQGKGAGELFF.

This clonotype was picked up a small number of times. This chain links TRBV29-1 with TRBJ1-6, with 7 nucleotides matching TRBD1. This CDR3 contains 14 residues. Per germline, CDR1 SQVTM and CDR2 ANQGSEA. After removal of 6 bases from V and 6 bases from J, the junction contained 8 bases not matched to a gene. This CDR3 reads CSVRGTASNSPLHF. The DNA of the CDR3 is TGCAGCGTCCGCGGGACAGCATCTAATTCACCCCTCCACTTT.

The table lists this clonotype with many counts. This chain joins TRBV29-1 and TRBJ1-1; TRBD1 is a possible D gene (5 bases). This CDR3 spans 13 amino acids. Germline loops: CDR1 SQVTM, CDR2 ANQGSEA. V lost 7 bases and J lost 1, with 13 bases in between. CDR3 sequence: CSGGVQENTEAFF. In DNA form, the CDR3 reads TGCAGCGGGGGGGTACAGGAGAACACTGAAGCTTTCTTT.

This clonotype was counted ten times or more. The CDR3 spells CASSQASGPQYF. Here the CDR3 DNA reads TGTGCCAGCAGCCAAGCATCGGGACCCCAGTACTTC. The J gene is TRBJ2-5, the V gene TRBV4-2; D is possibly TRBD1 or TRBD2 (5 bases each). Trimming shortened V by 1 base and J by 9 bases, and 9 bases separated the two germline ends. The length of the CDR3 is 12 residues. Germline-derived CDR1 and CDR2 are LGHNA and YNFKEQ.

This clonotype appeared many times. The chain couples TRBV6-2 or TRBV6-3 to TRBJ2-7; 13 positions match TRBD2. The germline CDR1 and CDR2 sequences are MNHEY and SVGEGT. This CDR3 is 15 amino acids long. Trimming at V came to 5 bases and at J to 6 bases, leaving 7 bases not matched to a gene. The CDR3 protein is CASSDGLAGVGEQYF. In DNA form, the CDR3 reads TGTGCCAGCAGTGACGGACTAGCGGGAGTTGGCGAGCAGTACTTC.

This clonotype occurred many times. The chain is built from TRBV7-3 and TRBJ2-7; D gene uncertain. Trimming pared 0 bases from V and 3 bases from J, leaving 12 bases between. The germline V gene encodes CDR1 SGHTA and CDR2 FQGTGA. The CDR3 has 15 amino acids. The CDR3 protein is CASSLTAGTNYEQYF. The CDR3 DNA is TGTGCCAGCAGCTTAACGGCTGGCACGAACTACGAGCAGTACTTC.

This clonotype was picked up many times. The chain is built from TRBV20-1 and TRBJ2-6; D is perhaps TRBD1 (5 bases). Germline CDR1 is DFQATT and CDR2 is SNEGSKA (reference sequence). CDR3 length: 16 residues. V was shortened by 6 bases and J by 0 bases, with 15 bases between the two germline ends. CDR3 sequence reads: CSASSAGFSGANVLTF. The CDR3 DNA is TGCAGTGCCAGCTCTGCAGGGTTCTCTGGGGCCAACGTCCTGACTTTC.

This clonotype was found many times. This chain uses TRBV28 with TRBJ2-7, with 8 bases that match TRBD2. The CDR3 covers 15 residues. Trimming removed 7 bases from V and 3 bases from J; junction bases left unmatched: 11. In germline, CDR1 is MDHEN, CDR2 SYDVKM. CDR3 protein: CASIRGGGGNYEQYF. The CDR3, as DNA: TGTGCCAGCATTCGGGGGGGCGGCGGGAACTACGAGCAGTACTTC.

In this sample, this clonotype turned up many times. The chain links TRBV20-1 to TRBJ2-5; 10 bases align to TRBD2. Germline V lookup: CDR1 DFQATT, CDR2 SNEGSKA (reference sequence). V dropped 6 bases and J dropped 5; count of bases not matched to a gene: 9. This CDR3 region has 14 residues. CDR3 nucleotides: TGCAGTGCATATCTAGCGGGAGAATGGGAGACCCAGTACTTC. Amino acid sequence: CSAYLAGEWETQYF.

This clonotype was detected many times. This chain connects TRBV30 to TRBJ2-7, with 8 positions matching TRBD1. The CDR3 has 15 residues. The germline V gene has CDR1 GTSNPN and CDR2 SVGIG (reference sequence). V lost 0 bases and J lost 0; bases outside the gene matches: 4. CDR3 loop: CAWSVRTGISYEQYF. CDR3 DNA: TGTGCCTGGAGTGTAAGGACAGGGATCTCCTACGAGCAGTACTTC.